The rows below give T cell receptor beta chains drawn from one sample of a study of T cell repertoires in cytomegalovirus infection. MiXCR, run by TCRdb on the reads, gives a single entry per CDR3 protein. The data show 150,000 or so distinct CDR3 sequences, with 20% to 30% seen just once and approximately 9.9% held by the top ten. Sequences were obtained from PBMCs. These receptors were collected from a human donor in good health (CMV status not recorded). Some clones in this sample may be carry-over from other donors' samples. Both conserved end residues are part of each CDR3. The D gene is left open where the match is weak. Where a row states a size, it is once, few, many or the class of an expanded clone; other rows omit it.

j_call clone_size d_call v_call cdr3_nt cdr3_aa
TRBJ1-2 . . TRBV7-9 TGTGCCAGCAGCTTAGTCGCGGAGGCTCCTTATGGCTACACCTTC CASSLVAEAPYGYTF
TRBJ1-2 . TRBD1 TRBV4-1 TGCGCCAGCAGCCAGGGACAGGCGACCTCCTCCTATGGCTACACCTTC CASSQGQATSSYGYTF
TRBJ1-5 . . TRBV20-1 TGCAGTGCTGAGGACAGATCCAATCAGCCCCAGCATTTT CSAEDRSNQPQHF
TRBJ2-7 few . TRBV28 TGTGCCAGCAGTGACCGGGACCTAGGGGTATACGAGCAGTACTTC CASSDRDLGVYEQYF
TRBJ2-6 many . TRBV7-2 TGTGCCAGCAGCTTCCGCTCCACAGGGAAGGCCATCTCTGGGGCCAACGTCCTGACTTTC CASSFRSTGKAISGANVLTF
TRBJ2-5 once TRBD1 TRBV20-1 TGCAGTGCTAGCTGGGACAGGGGGACCCAAGAGACCCAGTACTTC CSASWDRGTQETQYF
TRBJ2-7 . . TRBV4-2 TGTGCCAGCAGCCAAGACCGACAGGCCTACGAGCAGTACTTC CASSQDRQAYEQYF
TRBJ2-7 few . TRBV28 TGTGCCAGCAGTTTATATGGGGGCTACGAGCAGTACTTC CASSLYGGYEQYF
TRBJ2-4 . TRBD2 TRBV28 TGTGCCAGCAGTCGAAAAGCGGGAGACATTCAGTACTTC CASSRKAGDIQYF
TRBJ1-2 many . TRBV7-2 TGTGCCAGCACCATAACTACTCTTAACTATGGCTACACCTTC CASTITTLNYGYTF
TRBJ1-1 few . TRBV28 TGTGCCACCTACAGGGCTCAGGGAGGCAGCACTGAAGCTTTCTTT CATYRAQGGSTEAFF
TRBJ2-7 . . TRBV27 TGTGCCAGCAGGGCGTATCCGGGACATGGCTACGAGCAGTACTTC CASRAYPGHGYEQYF
TRBJ2-7 . . TRBV28 TGTGCCAGTCAGGCACCAGCCTACGAGCAGTACTTC CASQAPAYEQYF
TRBJ2-6 . TRBD2 TRBV7-3 TGTGCCAGCAGCTCCTGGGGGGGTTCTGGGGCCAACGTCCTGACTTTC CASSSWGGSGANVLTF
TRBJ1-2 . TRBD1 TRBV28 TGTGCCAGCAGTTTACTTCGACAGGGTGGCTATGGCTACACCTTC CASSLLRQGGYGYTF
TRBJ2-2 few . TRBV7-3 TGTGCCAGCAGCCCAAGCGCAAATTCGTTCGGGGAGCTGTTTTTT CASSPSANSFGELFF
TRBJ2-3 many TRBD2 TRBV7-2 TGTGCCAGCAGCGCCTTGATAACTAGCGTAGATACGCAGTATTTT CASSALITSVDTQYF
TRBJ2-7 few TRBD1 TRBV6-5 TGTGCCACCCTATCCGGGACAGGGAGACGGGAGCAGTACTTC CATLSGTGRREQYF
TRBJ2-3 many TRBD2 TRBV7-2 TGTGCCAGCAGCTTAAGTCCAGCGGGAGGGGTCGCAGATACGCAGTATTTT CASSLSPAGGVADTQYF
TRBJ2-3 . TRBD2 TRBV28 TGTGCCAGCAGCAGGACTAGCGGGAGCCTTATGGATACGCAGTATTTT CASSRTSGSLMDTQYF
TRBJ2-7 . . TRBV7-6 TGTGCCAGCAGCCCGCCGACTAGTTCCTACGAGCAGTACTTC CASSPPTSSYEQYF
TRBJ1-3 . . TRBV25-1 TGTGCCAGCAGTGCCGGGTCCTCTGGAAACACCATATATTTT CASSAGSSGNTIYF
TRBJ2-3 . . TRBV20-1 TGCAGTGCGCCCTGGGGCCGGGGCCCAGATACGCAGTATTTT CSAPWGRGPDTQYF
TRBJ1-5 . TRBD1 TRBV19 TGTGCCAGTAGTATAGCGGGGACAGGGGTGAGCAATCAGCCCCAGCATTTT CASSIAGTGVSNQPQHF
TRBJ2-1 many TRBD2 TRBV7-2 TGTGCCAGCAGCTTAGCCCGGACTAGCGGGGGGTTCGAGCAGTTCTTC CASSLARTSGGFEQFF
TRBJ1-1 few . TRBV18 TGTGCCAGCTCACTCAGCACAAGGAACACTGAAGCTTTCTTT CASSLSTRNTEAFF
TRBJ1-1 . . TRBV2 TGTGCCACCTTTGCCGGGGGGGAACAAGCTTTCTTT CATFAGGEQAFF
TRBJ1-2 . . TRBV28 TGTGCCAGCAGTCGACTTCCGGAGGGGGAAGGCTACACCTTC CASSRLPEGEGYTF
TRBJ1-2 few TRBD1 TRBV12-3/TRBV12-4 TGTGCCAGCAGCGCAGGGGGGCCGGGCTATGGCTACACCTTC CASSAGGPGYGYTF